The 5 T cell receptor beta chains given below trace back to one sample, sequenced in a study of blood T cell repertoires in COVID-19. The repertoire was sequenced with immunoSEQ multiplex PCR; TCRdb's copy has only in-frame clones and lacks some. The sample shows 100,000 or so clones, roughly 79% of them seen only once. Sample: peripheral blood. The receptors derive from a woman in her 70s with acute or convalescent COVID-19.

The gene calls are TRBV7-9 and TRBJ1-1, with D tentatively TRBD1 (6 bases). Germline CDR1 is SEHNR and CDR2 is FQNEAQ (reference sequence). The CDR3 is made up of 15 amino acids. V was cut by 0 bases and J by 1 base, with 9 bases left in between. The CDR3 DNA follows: TGTGCCAGCAGCTTAGCAACAGGGTCGAACACTGAAGCTTTCTTT. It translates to CASSLATGSNTEAFF.

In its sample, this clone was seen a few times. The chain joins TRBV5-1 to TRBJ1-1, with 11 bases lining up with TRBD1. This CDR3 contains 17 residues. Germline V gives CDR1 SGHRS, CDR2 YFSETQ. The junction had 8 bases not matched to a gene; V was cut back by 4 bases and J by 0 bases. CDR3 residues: CASSPGDRGFMNTEAFF. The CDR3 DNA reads TGCGCCAGCAGCCCGGGGGACAGGGGGTTCATGAACACTGAAGCTTTCTTT.

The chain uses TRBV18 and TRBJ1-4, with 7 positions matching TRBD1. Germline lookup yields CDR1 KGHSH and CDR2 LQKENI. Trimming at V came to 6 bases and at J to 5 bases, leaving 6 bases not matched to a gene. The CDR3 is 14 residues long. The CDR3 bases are TGTGCCAGCTCCGAAGACAGGGTCAATGAAAAACTGTTTTTT. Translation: CASSEDRVNEKLFF.

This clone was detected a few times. The DNA of the CDR3 is TGCGCCAGCAGCCAAGATAGCCAGTTTTACACTGAAGCTTTCTTT. It translates to CASSQDSQFYTEAFF. The chain has TRBV4-3 and TRBJ1-1, with D uncertain. Germline CDR1 reads LGHNA; CDR2 reads YSLEER. The CDR3 runs 15 residues. Trimming pared 0 bases from V and 3 bases from J, leaving 11 bases between.

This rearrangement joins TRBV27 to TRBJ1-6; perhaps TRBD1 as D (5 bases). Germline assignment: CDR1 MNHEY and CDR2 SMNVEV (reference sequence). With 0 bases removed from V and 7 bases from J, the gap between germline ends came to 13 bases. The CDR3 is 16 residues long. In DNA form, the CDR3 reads TGTGCCAGCAGTTTATCGGCCAGGGTTCGGAATTCACCCCTCCACTTT. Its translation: CASSLSARVRNSPLHF.